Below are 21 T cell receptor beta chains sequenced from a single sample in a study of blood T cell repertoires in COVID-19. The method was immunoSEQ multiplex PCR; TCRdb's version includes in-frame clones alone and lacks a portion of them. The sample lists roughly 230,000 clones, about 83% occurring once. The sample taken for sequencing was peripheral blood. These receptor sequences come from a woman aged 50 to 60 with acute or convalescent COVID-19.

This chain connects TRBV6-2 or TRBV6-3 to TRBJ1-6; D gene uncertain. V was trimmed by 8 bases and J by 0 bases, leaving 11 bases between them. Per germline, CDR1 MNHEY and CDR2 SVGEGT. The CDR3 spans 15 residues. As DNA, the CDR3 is TGTGCCAGCCGCCCGGGGAGCTCCTATAATTCACCCCTCCACTTT. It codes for CASRPGSSYNSPLHF.

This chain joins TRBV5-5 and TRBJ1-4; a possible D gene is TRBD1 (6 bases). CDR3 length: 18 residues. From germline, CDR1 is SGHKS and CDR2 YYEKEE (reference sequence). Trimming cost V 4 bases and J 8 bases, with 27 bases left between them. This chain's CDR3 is CASSDPKGEARGKEKLFF. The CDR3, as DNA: TGTGCCAGCAGCGATCCAAAGGGAGAGGCCAGGGGCAAAGAAAAACTGTTTTTT.

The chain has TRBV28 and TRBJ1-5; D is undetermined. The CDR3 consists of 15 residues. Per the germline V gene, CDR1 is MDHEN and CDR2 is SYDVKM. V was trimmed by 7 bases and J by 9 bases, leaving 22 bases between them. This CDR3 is CASIPRGGPRRPQHF. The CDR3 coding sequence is TGTGCCAGCATACCCCGAGGAGGGCCCCGTAGGCCCCAGCATTTT.

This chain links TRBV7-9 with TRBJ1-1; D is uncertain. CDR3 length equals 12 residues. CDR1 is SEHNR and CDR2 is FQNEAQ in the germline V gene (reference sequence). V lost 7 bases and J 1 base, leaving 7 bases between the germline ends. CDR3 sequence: CASTIRNTEAFF. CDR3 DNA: TGTGCCAGCACCATTCGGAACACTGAAGCTTTCTTT.

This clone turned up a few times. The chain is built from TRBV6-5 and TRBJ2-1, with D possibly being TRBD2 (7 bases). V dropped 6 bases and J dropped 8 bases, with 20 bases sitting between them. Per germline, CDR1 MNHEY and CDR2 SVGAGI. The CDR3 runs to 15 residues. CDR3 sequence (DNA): TGTGCCAGCAGGCCAACTAGGAGGGGGGGGGATGAGCAGTTCTTC. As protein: CASRPTRRGGDEQFF.

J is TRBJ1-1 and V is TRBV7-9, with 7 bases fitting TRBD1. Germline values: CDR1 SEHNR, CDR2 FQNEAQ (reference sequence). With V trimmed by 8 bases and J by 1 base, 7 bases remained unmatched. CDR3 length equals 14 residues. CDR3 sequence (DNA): TGTGCCAGCTCCCCGACAGGGCCGAACACTGAAGCTTTCTTT. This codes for CASSPTGPNTEAFF.

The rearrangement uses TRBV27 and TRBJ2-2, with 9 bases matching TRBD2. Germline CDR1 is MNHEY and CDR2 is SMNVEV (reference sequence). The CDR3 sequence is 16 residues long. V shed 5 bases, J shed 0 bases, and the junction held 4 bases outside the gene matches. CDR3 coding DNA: TGTGCCAGCAGTCGCGGACTAGCGACGAACACCGGGGAGCTGTTTTTT. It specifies CASSRGLATNTGELFF.

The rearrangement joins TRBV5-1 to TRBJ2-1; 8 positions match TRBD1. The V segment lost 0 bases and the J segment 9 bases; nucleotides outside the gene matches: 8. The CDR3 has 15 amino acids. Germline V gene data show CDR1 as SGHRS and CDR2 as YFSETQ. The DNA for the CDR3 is TGCGCCAGCAGCTTGGATGGGACAGGCGTGGTTGAGCAGTTCTTC. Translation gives CASSLDGTGVVEQFF.

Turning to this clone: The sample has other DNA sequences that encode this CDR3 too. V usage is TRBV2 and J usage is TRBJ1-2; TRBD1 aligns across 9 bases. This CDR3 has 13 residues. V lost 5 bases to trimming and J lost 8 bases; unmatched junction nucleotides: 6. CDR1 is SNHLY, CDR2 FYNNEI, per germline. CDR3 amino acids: CASSPGTGYGYTF. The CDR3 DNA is TGTGCCAGCAGTCCCGGGACAGGGTACGGCTACACCTTC.

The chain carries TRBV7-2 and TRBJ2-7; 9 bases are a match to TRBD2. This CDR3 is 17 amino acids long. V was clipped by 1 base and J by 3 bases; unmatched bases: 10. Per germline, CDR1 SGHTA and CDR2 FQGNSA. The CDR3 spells CASSLGLPTSGYYEQYF. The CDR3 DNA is TGTGCCAGCAGCTTAGGTCTCCCGACTAGCGGATACTACGAGCAGTACTTC.

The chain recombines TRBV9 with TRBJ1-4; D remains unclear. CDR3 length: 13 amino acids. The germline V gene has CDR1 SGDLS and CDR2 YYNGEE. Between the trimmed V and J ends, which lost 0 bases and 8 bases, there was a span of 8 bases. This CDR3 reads CASSVGHGEKLFF. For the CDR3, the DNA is TGTGCCAGCAGCGTAGGTCACGGGGAAAAACTGTTTTTT.

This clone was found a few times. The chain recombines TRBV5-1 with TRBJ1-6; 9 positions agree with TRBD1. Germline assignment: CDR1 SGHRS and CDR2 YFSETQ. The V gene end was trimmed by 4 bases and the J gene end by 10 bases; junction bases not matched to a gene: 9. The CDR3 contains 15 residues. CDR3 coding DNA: TGCGCCAGCAGCCCCGGACAGGGGAACGACTCACCCCTCCACTTT. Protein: CASSPGQGNDSPLHF.

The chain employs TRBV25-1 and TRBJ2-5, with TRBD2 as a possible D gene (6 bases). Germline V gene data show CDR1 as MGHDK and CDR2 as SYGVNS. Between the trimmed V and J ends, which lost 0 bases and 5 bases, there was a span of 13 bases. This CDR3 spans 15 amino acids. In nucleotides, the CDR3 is TGTGCCAGCAGTGAATATTGGGGGGTCTCGGAGACCCAGTACTTC. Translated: CASSEYWGVSETQYF. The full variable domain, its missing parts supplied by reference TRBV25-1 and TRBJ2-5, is EADIYQTPRYLVIGTGKKITLECSQTMGHDKMYWYQQDPGMELHLIHYSYGVNSTEKGDLSSESTVSRIRTEHFPLTLESARPSHTSQYLCASSEYWGVSETQYFGPGTRLLVL.

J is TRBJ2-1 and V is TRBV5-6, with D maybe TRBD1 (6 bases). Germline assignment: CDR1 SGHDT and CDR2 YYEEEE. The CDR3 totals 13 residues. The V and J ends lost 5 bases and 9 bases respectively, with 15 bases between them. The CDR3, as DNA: TGTGCCAGCAGAAGGGACATCGATCGTGAGCAGTTCTTC. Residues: CASRRDIDREQFF.

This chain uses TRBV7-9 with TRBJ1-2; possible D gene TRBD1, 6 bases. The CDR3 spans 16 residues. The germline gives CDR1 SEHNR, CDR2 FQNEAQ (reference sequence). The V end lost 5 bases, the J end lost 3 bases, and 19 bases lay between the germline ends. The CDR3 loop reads CASSLTPGAQDYGYTF. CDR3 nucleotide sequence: TGTGCCAGCAGCCTGACCCCAGGGGCTCAGGACTATGGCTACACCTTC.

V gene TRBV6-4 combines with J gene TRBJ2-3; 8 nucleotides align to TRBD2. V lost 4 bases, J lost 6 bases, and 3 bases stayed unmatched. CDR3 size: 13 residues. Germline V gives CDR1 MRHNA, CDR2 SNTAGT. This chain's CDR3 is CASSALADDTQYF. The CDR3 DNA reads TGTGCCAGCAGTGCACTAGCGGACGATACGCAGTATTTT.

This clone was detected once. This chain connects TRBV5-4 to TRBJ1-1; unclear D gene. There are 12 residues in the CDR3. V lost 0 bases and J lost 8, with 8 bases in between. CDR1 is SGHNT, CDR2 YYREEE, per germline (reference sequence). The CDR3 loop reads CASSLERGEAFF. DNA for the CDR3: TGTGCCAGCAGCTTGGAGCGAGGGGAAGCTTTCTTT. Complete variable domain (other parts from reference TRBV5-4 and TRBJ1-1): ETGVTQSPTHLIKTRGQQVTLRCSSQSGHNTVSWYQQALGQGPQFIFQYYREEENGRGNFPPRFSGLQFPNYSSELNVNALELDDSALYLCASSLERGEAFFGQGTRLTVV.

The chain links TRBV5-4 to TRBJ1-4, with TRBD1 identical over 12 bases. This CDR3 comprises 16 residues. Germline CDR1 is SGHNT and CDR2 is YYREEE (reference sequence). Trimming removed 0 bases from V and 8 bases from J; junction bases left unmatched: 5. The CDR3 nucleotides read TGTGCCAGCAGCTTGGCAGGGGGACAGGGGGCCGAAAAACTGTTTTTT. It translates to CASSLAGGQGAEKLFF.

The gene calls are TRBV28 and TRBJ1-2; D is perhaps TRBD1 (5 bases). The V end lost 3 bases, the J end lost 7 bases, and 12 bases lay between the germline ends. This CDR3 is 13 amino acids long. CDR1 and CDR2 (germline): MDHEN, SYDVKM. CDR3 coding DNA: TGTGCCAGCAGTTTTGGCTTGGGGGGTGGCTACACCTTC. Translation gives CASSFGLGGGYTF.

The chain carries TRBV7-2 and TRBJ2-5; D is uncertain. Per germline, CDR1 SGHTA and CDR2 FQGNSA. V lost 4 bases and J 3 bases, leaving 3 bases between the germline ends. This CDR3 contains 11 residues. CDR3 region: CASSSKETQYF. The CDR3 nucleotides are TGTGCCAGCAGCTCCAAAGAGACCCAGTACTTC. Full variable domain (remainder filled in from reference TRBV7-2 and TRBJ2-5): GAGVSQSPSNKVTEKGKDVELRCDPISGHTALYWYRQSLGQGLEFLIYFQGNSAPDKSGLPSDRFSAERTGGSVSTLTIQRTQQEDSAVYLCASSSKETQYFGPGTRLLVL.

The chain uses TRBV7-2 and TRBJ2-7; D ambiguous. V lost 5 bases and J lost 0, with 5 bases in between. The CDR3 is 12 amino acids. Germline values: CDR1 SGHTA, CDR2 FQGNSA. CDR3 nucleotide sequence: TGTGCCAGCAGCCGCTACTCCTACGAGCAGTACTTC. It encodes CASSRYSYEQYF.